These T cell receptor beta chains were read from a single sample in a study of CD8 T cells in Susac syndrome. TCRdb processed the immunoSEQ multiplex PCR reads anew with MiXCR; each CDR3 protein has one entry. This repertoire shows roughly 200,000 distinct CDR3 sequences, 95% found once; its top ten account for less than 0.11%. Sequencing was performed on CD4+ T cells from PBMCs. These receptors originate from a human donor in good health. CDR3s include the opening cysteine and the closing phenylalanine or tryptophan. Fields, in order: J gene, V gene, clone size, D gene, CDR3 protein, CDR3 DNA. The D gene is left open where the match is weak. Not all rows give a size; the values are once, few, many and, for expanded clones, a class.

>TRBJ2-3|TRBV4-2|.|TRBD1
CASSHNPSTGGPYF
TGTGCCAGCAGCCATAACCCTTCGACAGGGGGCCCGTATTTT
>TRBJ2-7|TRBV19|.|TRBD2
CASISSGDWHEQYF
TGTGCCAGTATTAGCAGCGGGGACTGGCACGAGCAGTACTTC
>TRBJ1-5|TRBV6-2/TRBV6-3|.|.
CASSPKFKGGNQPQHF
TGTGCCAGCAGTCCCAAATTCAAGGGAGGAAACCAGCCCCAGCATTTT
>TRBJ1-1|TRBV7-8|few|.
CASSLGVGTEAFF
TGTGCCAGCAGCTTAGGGGTGGGCACTGAAGCTTTCTTT
>TRBJ2-3|TRBV5-1|.|TRBD1
CASSWEFGQGVADTQYF
TGCGCCAGCAGCTGGGAATTCGGACAGGGAGTGGCAGATACGCAGTATTTT
>TRBJ1-5|TRBV20-1|few|TRBD1
CSAAGTGNQPQHF
TGCAGTGCTGCCGGGACAGGGAATCAGCCCCAGCATTTT
>TRBJ2-2|TRBV7-9|.|.
CASSLAFARGGTGELFF
TGTGCCAGCAGCTTAGCGTTTGCCAGGGGAGGCACCGGGGAGCTGTTTTTT
>TRBJ2-5|TRBV3-1|.|.
CASSQRTTFGTQYF
TGTGCCAGCAGCCAGAGGACTACGTTTGGGACCCAGTACTTC
>TRBJ1-1|TRBV7-2|.|.
CASSFETEAFF
TGTGCCAGCAGCTTTGAAACTGAAGCTTTCTTT
>TRBJ1-1|TRBV14|.|.
CASSPNRGTEAFF
TGTGCCAGCAGCCCGAACCGGGGCACTGAAGCTTTCTTT
>TRBJ1-2|TRBV5-4|.|.
CASSLVGWQRGYTF
TGTGCCAGCAGCTTGGTGGGGTGGCAGCGTGGCTACACCTTC
>TRBJ2-7|TRBV20-1|.|TRBD2
CSTGGGTYEQYF
TGCAGTACCGGGGGGGGAACCTACGAGCAGTACTTC
>TRBJ2-3|TRBV20-1|.|.
CSARDSAGDADTQYF
TGCAGTGCTAGAGATTCGGCAGGGGATGCAGATACGCAGTATTTT
>TRBJ1-1|TRBV5-1|.|.
CASSLSQINTEAFF
TGCGCCAGCAGCTTAAGCCAGATAAACACTGAAGCTTTCTTT
>TRBJ1-5|TRBV30|.|.
CAGGSYNQPQHF
TGTGCCGGAGGGAGTTATAATCAGCCCCAGCATTTT
>TRBJ2-7|TRBV6-2/TRBV6-3|.|TRBD1
CASMIGGQGREQYF
TGTGCCAGCATGATCGGGGGACAGGGGCGCGAGCAGTACTTC
>TRBJ1-2|TRBV12-3/TRBV12-4|few|TRBD1
CASSTGGRGYTF
TGTGCCAGCAGTACAGGGGGCCGCGGCTACACCTTC
>TRBJ2-7|TRBV6-6|.|TRBD1
CASSILQGTGPYEQYF
TGTGCCAGCAGCATTTTACAAGGGACAGGGCCCTACGAGCAGTACTTC
>TRBJ1-5|TRBV5-1|.|TRBD1
CASSYRGMGQPQHF
TGCGCCAGCAGCTACAGGGGGATGGGTCAGCCCCAGCATTTT
>TRBJ2-5|TRBV29-1|.|.
CSVVSQETQYF
TGCAGCGTTGTTTCCCAAGAGACCCAGTACTTC